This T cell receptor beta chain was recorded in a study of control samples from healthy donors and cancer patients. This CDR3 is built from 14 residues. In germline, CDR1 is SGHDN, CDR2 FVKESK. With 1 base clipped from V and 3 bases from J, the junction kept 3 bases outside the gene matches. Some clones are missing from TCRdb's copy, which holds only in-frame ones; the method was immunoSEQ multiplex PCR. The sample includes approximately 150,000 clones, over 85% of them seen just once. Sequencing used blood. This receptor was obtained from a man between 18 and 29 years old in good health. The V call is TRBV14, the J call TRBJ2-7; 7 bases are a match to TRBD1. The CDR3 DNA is TGTGCCAGCAGCCAAGCCGGGACAGTCTACGAGCAGTACTTC. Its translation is CASSQAGTVYEQYF.